Presented here are 20 T cell receptor beta chains from one specimen sequenced in a study of T cell responses to AZD1222 COVID-19 vaccine. Sequenced by immunoSEQ multiplex PCR; TCRdb stores in-frame clones only, minus some. This sample yields approximately 30,000 clones, of which around 88% are seen a single time; around 6.5% belongs to the top ten. The material sequenced was peripheral blood, taken on day 0 of AZD1222 vaccination. These receptor sequences come from an adult in good health.

CDR3 bases: TGTGCCAGCAGCTCGACAGGGGGAAATTCACCCCTCCACTTT. This sequence encodes CASSSTGGNSPLHF. The J gene is TRBJ1-6, the V gene TRBV5-4; the match to TRBD1 covers 9 bases. Germline V CDR1 and CDR2: SGHNT, YYREEE (reference sequence). Trimming cost V 3 bases and J 7 bases; bases outside gene matches: 2. The CDR3 extends over 14 amino acids.

The V call is TRBV30, the J call TRBJ1-2, with D uncertain. CDR3 size: 11 residues. V lost 2 bases and J 8 bases, leaving 9 bases between the germline ends. The germline V gene has CDR1 GTSNPN and CDR2 SVGIG (reference sequence). This CDR3 reads CAWSRGTGYTF. DNA of the CDR3: TGTGCCTGGAGTCGGGGTACAGGCTACACCTTC.

The chain has TRBV27 and TRBJ2-2; the D gene is possibly TRBD1 (6 bases). This CDR3 has 17 residues. V lost 1 base, J lost 4 bases, and 16 bases lay in between. Germline V gene lookup returns CDR1 MNHEY and CDR2 SMNVEV (reference sequence). Written as DNA, the CDR3 is TGTGCCAGCAGTTTATACCCCCCTACAGGGTTCACCGGGGAGCTGTTTTTT. Translated, it gives CASSLYPPTGFTGELFF.

The V and J genes are TRBV11-2 and TRBJ1-2; D may be TRBD1 (6 bases). CDR3 size: 15 residues. CDR1 and CDR2 (germline): SGHAT, FQNNGV. The germline V and J ends were trimmed by 2 bases and 4 bases, with 14 bases remaining between them. This CDR3 reads CASSLTGQSGYGYTF. CDR3 in DNA: TGTGCCAGCAGCTTAACCGGACAGTCTGGCTATGGCTACACCTTC.

The chain links TRBV6-5 to TRBJ2-3; D not certain. V was trimmed by 7 bases and J by 0 bases, leaving 8 bases between them. The germline V gene encodes CDR1 MNHEY and CDR2 SVGAGI. The length of the CDR3 is 13 residues. As DNA, the CDR3 is TGTGCCAGCATGCACACGAGCACAGATACGCAGTATTTT. This gives the protein CASMHTSTDTQYF.

The chain carries TRBV11-2 and TRBJ1-4, with no clear D. The CDR3 is 15 amino acids. Germline lookup yields CDR1 SGHAT and CDR2 FQNNGV. V was shortened by 4 bases and J by 5 bases, with 14 bases between the two germline ends. CDR3 sequence reads: CASSSGRALNEKLFF. Written as DNA, the CDR3 is TGTGCCAGCAGCTCCGGAAGGGCCTTGAATGAAAAACTGTTTTTT.

The genes are TRBV11-2 and TRBJ2-5; TRBD2 matches at 10 bases. Germline V lookup: CDR1 SGHAT, CDR2 FQNNGV. With V trimmed by 1 base and J by 4 bases, 6 bases remained unmatched. The CDR3 has 16 residues. The DNA of the CDR3 is TGTGCCAGCAGCTTAGGGGTAGCGGGGGGCGGAGAGACCCAGTACTTC. Translated: CASSLGVAGGGETQYF.

The chain employs TRBV3-1 (or the pseudogene TRBV3-2) and TRBJ1-2; D is ambiguous. Germline assignment: CDR1 LGHDT and CDR2 YNNKEL (reference sequence). This CDR3 has 15 residues. With 0 bases removed from V and 3 bases from J, the gap between germline ends came to 11 bases. In nucleotides, the CDR3 is TGTGCCAGCAGCCAAGATACGACGGGTTACTATGGCTACACCTTC. Amino acid sequence: CASSQDTTGYYGYTF.

DNA for the CDR3: TGTGCCACCAGTGAAAACACCTCCGGGGATACTGAAGCTTTCTTT. Protein sequence: CATSENTSGDTEAFF. V gene TRBV24-1 combines with J gene TRBJ1-1; no reliable D call. With 4 bases removed from V and 5 bases from J, the gap between germline ends came to 16 bases. The CDR3 consists of 15 residues. In germline, CDR1 is KGHDR, CDR2 SFDVKD.

V usage is TRBV19 and J usage is TRBJ1-5; 8 bases align to TRBD1. Germline-derived CDR1 and CDR2 are LNHDA and SQIVND (reference sequence). The CDR3 totals 15 residues. Unmatched junction bases numbered 0, after V lost 1 base and J lost 1 base. The CDR3 spells CASSIGDRSNQPQHF. As DNA, the CDR3 is TGTGCCAGTAGTATAGGGGACAGGAGCAATCAGCCCCAGCATTTT.

The chain recombines TRBV7-3 with TRBJ2-6, with a weak D call TRBD2 (7 bases). Per the germline V gene, CDR1 is SGHTA and CDR2 is FQGTGA. The CDR3 extends over 16 amino acids. V was shortened by 8 bases and J by 4 bases, with 18 bases between the two germline ends. The CDR3 is CASSMSGGSGANVLTF. CDR3 nucleotide sequence: TGTGCCAGCTCTATGTCGGGGGGCTCCGGGGCCAACGTCCTGACTTTC.

The chain is built from TRBV5-6 and TRBJ2-7; the D gene is possibly TRBD2 (7 bases). Germline-derived CDR1 and CDR2 are SGHDT and YYEEEE. The CDR3 loop spans 14 amino acids. V was pared by 2 bases and J by 4 bases, with 13 bases between. The chain's CDR3 is CASSFPGGSYEQYF. The CDR3 DNA reads TGTGCCAGCAGCTTCCCGGGGGGCTCTTACGAGCAGTACTTC.

This clone has a handful of counts. CDR3 sequence reads: CASSPIGGSGPEQYF. The DNA for the CDR3 is TGTGCCAGCTCACCTATCGGGGGATCGGGGCCCGAGCAGTACTTC. The V gene is TRBV18, the J gene TRBJ2-7, with a possible D match to TRBD2 (6 bases). The CDR3 extends over 15 amino acids. Germline V gene sequence: CDR1 KGHSH, CDR2 LQKENI. Trimming pared 3 bases from V and 6 bases from J, leaving 18 bases between.

The chain employs TRBV10-1 and TRBJ1-3, with D perhaps matching TRBD1 (5 bases). The CDR3 length is 13 residues. The V end lost 7 bases, the J end lost 4 bases, and 11 bases lay between the germline ends. The germline CDR1 and CDR2 sequences are WNHNN and SYGVQD (reference sequence). This CDR3 is CASNRTVGNTIYF. In DNA form, the CDR3 reads TGCGCCAGCAACAGGACGGTGGGAAACACCATATATTTT.

The chain couples TRBV3-1 (or the pseudogene TRBV3-2) to TRBJ1-3; weak D call: TRBD1 (6 bases). Germline V gene sequence: CDR1 LGHDT, CDR2 YNNKEL (reference sequence). This CDR3 has 15 amino acids. V lost 3 bases, J lost 4 bases, and 13 bases lay in between. The CDR3 spells CASSQSGGQGNTIYF. CDR3 nucleotides: TGTGCCAGCAGCCAGTCGGGAGGACAGGGAAACACCATATATTTT.

The gene calls are TRBV29-1 and TRBJ1-1; D not resolved. The CDR3 sequence is 13 residues long. CDR1 is SQVTM and CDR2 is ANQGSEA in the germline V gene. V was trimmed by 3 bases and J by 2 bases, leaving 10 bases between them. CDR3 coding DNA: TGCAGCGTTGATTCCCCCTTTAACACTGAAGCTTTCTTT. The encoded protein is CSVDSPFNTEAFF.

The chain is built from TRBV4-1 and TRBJ2-7; a weak D match, TRBD1 (7 bases). Germline V gene data show CDR1 as MGHRA and CDR2 as YSYEKL. The CDR3 extends over 14 amino acids. The V end lost 7 bases, the J end lost 5 bases, and 18 bases lay between the germline ends. In DNA, the CDR3 is TGCGCCAGCAACCGGGGGCAGGGGGACCACGAGCAGTACTTC. This codes for CASNRGQGDHEQYF.

This rearrangement joins TRBV7-2 to TRBJ1-4; perhaps TRBD1 as D (5 bases). This CDR3 has 12 amino acids. V was pared by 5 bases and J by 11 bases, with 12 bases between. Germline V CDR1 and CDR2: SGHTA, FQGNSA. The CDR3 here is CASSPGAAKLFF. CDR3 nucleotide sequence: TGTGCCAGCAGCCCTGGGGCAGCTAAACTGTTTTTT.

This rearrangement joins TRBV4-1 to TRBJ2-3; D not resolved. This CDR3 region has 13 residues. Trimming pared 2 bases from V and 6 bases from J, leaving 9 bases between. In germline, CDR1 is MGHRA, CDR2 YSYEKL. CDR3 sequence reads: CASSQIVGDTQYF. CDR3 DNA sequence: TGCGCCAGCAGCCAAATCGTAGGGGATACGCAGTATTTT.

The J gene is TRBJ2-7, the V gene TRBV5-1; perhaps TRBD1 as D (6 bases). Germline V gives CDR1 SGHRS, CDR2 YFSETQ. The V end lost 3 bases, the J end lost 7 bases, and 20 bases lay between the germline ends. This CDR3 comprises 15 residues. CDR3 nucleotide sequence: TGCGCCAGCAGCTCGGTTACTGGACAGTCGAGGGAGCAGTACTTC. It codes for CASSSVTGQSREQYF.